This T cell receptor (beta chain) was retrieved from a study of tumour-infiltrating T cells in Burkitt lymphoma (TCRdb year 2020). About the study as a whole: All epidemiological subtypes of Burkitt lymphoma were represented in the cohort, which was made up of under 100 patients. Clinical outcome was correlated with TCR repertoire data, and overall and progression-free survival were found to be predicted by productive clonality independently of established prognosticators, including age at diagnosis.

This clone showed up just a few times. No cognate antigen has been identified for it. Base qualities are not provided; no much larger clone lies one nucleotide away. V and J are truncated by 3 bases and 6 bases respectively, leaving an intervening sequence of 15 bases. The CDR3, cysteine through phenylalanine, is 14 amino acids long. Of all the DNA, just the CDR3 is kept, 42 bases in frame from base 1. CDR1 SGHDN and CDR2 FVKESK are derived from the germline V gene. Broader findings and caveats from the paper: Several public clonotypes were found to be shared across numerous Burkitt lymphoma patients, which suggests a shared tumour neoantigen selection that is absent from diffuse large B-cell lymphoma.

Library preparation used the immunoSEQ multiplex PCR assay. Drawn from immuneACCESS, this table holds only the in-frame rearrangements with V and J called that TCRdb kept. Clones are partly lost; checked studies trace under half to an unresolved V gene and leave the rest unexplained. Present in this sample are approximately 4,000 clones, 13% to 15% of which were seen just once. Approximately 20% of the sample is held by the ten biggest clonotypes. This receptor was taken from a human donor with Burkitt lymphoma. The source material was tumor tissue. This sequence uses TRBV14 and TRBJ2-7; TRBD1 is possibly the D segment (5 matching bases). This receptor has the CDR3 CASSQGATEPEQYF. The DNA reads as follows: TGTGCCAGCAGCCAGGGCGCGACAGAGCCCGAGCAGTACTTC.